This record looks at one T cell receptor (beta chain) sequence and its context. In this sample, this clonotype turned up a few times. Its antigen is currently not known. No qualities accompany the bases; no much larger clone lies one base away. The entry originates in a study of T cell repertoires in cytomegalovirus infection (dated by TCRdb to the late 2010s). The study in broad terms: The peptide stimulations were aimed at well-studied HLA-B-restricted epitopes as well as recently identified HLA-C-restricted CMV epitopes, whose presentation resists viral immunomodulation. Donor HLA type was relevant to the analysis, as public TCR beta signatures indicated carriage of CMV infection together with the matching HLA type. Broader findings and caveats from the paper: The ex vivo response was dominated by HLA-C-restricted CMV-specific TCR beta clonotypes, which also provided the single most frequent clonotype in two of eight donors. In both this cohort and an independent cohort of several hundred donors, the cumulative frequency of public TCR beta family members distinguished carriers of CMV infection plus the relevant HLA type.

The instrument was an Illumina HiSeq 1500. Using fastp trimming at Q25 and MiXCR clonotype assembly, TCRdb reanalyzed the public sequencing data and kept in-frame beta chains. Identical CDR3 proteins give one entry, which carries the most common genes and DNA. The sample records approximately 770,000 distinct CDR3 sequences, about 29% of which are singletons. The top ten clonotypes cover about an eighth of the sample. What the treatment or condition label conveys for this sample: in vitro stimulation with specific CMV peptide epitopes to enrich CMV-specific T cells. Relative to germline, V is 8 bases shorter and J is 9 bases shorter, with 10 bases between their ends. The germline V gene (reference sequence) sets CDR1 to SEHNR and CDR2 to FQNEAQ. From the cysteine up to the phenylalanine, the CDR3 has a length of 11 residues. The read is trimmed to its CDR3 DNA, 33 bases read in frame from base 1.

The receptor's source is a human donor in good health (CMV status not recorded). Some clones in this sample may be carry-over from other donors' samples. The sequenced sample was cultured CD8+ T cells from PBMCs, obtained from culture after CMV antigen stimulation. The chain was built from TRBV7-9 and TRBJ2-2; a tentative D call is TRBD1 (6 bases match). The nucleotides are TGTGCCAGCGGTACAGGGCGGGAGCTGTTTTTT. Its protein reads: CASGTGRELFF.